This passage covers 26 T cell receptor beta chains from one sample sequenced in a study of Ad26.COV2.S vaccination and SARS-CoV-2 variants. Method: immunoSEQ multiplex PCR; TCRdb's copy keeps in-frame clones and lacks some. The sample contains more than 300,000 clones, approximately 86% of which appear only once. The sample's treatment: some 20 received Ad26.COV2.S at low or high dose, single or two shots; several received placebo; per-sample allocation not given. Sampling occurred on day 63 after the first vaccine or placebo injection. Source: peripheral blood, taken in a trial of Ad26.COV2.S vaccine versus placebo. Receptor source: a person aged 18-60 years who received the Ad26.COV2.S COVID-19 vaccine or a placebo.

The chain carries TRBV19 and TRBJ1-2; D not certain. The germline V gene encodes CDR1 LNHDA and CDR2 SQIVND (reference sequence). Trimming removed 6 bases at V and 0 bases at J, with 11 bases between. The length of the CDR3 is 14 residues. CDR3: CASSRQKANYGYTF. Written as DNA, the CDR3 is TGTGCCAGTAGCCGTCAGAAAGCTAACTATGGCTACACCTTC.

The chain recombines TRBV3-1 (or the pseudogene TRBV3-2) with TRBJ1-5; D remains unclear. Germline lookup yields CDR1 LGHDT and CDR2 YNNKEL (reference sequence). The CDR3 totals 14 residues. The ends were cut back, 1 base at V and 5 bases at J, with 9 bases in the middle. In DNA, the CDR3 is TGTGCCAGCAGCCAAGGGCAGGATTATCAGCCCCAGCATTTT. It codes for CASSQGQDYQPQHF.

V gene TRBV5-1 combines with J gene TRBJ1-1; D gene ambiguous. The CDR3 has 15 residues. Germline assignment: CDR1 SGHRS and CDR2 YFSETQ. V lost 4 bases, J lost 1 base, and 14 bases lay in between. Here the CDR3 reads CASSINGDTNTEAFF. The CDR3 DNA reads TGCGCCAGCAGCATAAATGGGGATACGAACACTGAAGCTTTCTTT.

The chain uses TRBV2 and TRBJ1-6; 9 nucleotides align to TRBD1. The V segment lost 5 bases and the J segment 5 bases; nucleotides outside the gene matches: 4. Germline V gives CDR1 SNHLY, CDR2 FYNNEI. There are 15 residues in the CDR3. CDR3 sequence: CASSWDRANNSPLHF. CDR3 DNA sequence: TGTGCCAGCAGTTGGGACAGGGCCAATAATTCACCCCTCCACTTT.

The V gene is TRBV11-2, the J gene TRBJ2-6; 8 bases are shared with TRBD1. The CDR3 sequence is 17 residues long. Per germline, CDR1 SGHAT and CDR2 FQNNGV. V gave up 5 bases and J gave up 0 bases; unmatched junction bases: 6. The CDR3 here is CASSTRQGISGANVLTF. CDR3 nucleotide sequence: TGTGCCAGCAGCACCCGACAGGGGATCTCTGGGGCCAACGTCCTGACTTTC.

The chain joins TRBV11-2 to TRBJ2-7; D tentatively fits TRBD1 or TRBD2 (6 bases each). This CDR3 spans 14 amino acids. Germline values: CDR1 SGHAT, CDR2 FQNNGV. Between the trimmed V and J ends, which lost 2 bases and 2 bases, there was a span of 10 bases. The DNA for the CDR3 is TGTGCCAGCAGCTTAAACGGGGGCCCCTACGAGCAGTACTTC. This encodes CASSLNGGPYEQYF.

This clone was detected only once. The CDR3 sequence is CASSVAGTGETLRGYTF. The DNA for the CDR3 is TGTGCCAGCAGTGTGGCCGGGACAGGGGAAACTTTGCGGGGCTACACCTTC. V usage is TRBV28 and J usage is TRBJ1-2, with 10 bases aligning to TRBD1. The germline CDR1 and CDR2 sequences are MDHEN and SYDVKM. Germline trimming cut 5 bases from V and 8 bases from J; bases unmatched to any gene: 17. CDR3 length equals 17 residues.

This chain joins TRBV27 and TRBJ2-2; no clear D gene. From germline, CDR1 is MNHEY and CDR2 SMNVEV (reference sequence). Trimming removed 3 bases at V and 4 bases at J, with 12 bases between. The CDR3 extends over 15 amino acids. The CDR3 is CASSLSTAATGELFF. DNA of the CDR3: TGTGCCAGCAGTTTGTCCACGGCGGCCACCGGGGAGCTGTTTTTT.

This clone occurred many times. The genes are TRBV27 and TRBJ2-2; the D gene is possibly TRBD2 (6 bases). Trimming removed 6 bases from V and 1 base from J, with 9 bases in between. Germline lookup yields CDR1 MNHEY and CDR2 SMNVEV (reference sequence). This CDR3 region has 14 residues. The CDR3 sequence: CASRRGRNTGELFF. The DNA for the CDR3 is TGTGCCAGCAGGCGGGGCAGGAACACCGGGGAGCTGTTTTTT.

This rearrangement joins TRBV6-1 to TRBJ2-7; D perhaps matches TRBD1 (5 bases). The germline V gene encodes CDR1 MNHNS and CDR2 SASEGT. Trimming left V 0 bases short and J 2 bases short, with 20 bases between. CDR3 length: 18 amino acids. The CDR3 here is CASSEAQGRLSQTYEQYF. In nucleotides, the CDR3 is TGTGCCAGCAGTGAAGCGCAGGGAAGATTGTCCCAAACCTACGAGCAGTACTTC.

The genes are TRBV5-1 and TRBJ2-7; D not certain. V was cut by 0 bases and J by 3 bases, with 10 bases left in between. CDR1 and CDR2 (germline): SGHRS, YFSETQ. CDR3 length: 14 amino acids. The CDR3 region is CASSLGQNLYEQYF. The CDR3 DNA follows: TGCGCCAGCAGCTTGGGGCAGAACCTCTACGAGCAGTACTTC.

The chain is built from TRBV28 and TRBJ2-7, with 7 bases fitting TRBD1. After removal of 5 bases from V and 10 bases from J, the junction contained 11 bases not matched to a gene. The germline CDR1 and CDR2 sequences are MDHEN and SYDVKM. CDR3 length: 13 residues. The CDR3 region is CASSPLRDRNQYF. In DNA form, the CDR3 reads TGTGCCAGCAGTCCACTTCGGGACAGAAATCAGTACTTC.

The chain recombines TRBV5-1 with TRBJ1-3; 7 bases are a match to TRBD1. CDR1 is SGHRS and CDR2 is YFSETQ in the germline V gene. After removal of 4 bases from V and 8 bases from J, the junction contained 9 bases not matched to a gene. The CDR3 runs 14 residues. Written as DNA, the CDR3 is TGCGCCAGCAGCGCGGGACAGACCTCAGACACCATATATTTT. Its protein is CASSAGQTSDTIYF.

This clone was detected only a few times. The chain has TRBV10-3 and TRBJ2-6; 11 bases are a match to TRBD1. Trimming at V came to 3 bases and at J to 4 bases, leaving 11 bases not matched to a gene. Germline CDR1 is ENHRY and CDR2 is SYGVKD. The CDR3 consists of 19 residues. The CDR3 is CAISDGFGTGGSGANVLTF. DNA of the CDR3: TGTGCCATCAGTGATGGATTTGGGACAGGGGGGTCCGGGGCCAACGTCCTGACTTTC.

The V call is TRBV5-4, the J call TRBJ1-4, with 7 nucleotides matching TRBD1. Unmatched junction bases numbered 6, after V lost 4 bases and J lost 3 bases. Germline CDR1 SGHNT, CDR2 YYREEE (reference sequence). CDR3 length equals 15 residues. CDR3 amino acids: CASSIYRGANEKLFF. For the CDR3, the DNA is TGTGCCAGCAGCATTTACAGGGGAGCTAATGAAAAACTGTTTTTT. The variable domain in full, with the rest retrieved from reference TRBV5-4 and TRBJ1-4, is ETGVTQSPTHLIKTRGQQVTLRCSSQSGHNTVSWYQQALGQGPQFIFQYYREEENGRGNFPPRFSGLQFPNYSSELNVNALELDDSALYLCASSIYRGANEKLFFGSGTQLSVL.

The CDR3 DNA sequence: TGTGCCAGCAGTTTCGGGGATTCCTATGGCTACACCTTC. Translated, it gives CASSFGDSYGYTF. The rearrangement joins TRBV12-3 or TRBV12-4 to TRBJ1-2; D remains ambiguous. The CDR3 consists of 13 residues. V lost 3 bases and J 4 bases, leaving 9 bases between the germline ends.

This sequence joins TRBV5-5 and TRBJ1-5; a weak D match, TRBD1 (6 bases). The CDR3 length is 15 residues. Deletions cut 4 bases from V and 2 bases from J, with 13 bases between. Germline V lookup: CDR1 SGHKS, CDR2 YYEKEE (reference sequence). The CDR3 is CASSLTGQGNQPQHF. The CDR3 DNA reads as TGTGCCAGCAGCCTGACAGGTCAAGGCAATCAGCCCCAGCATTTT.

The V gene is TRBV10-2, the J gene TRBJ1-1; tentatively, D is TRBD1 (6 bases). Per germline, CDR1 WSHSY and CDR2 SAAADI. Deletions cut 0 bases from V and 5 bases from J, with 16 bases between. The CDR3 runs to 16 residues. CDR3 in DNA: TGCGCCAGCAGTGAGTCGTTTGGGCAGGGGTGGACTGAAGCTTTCTTT. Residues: CASSESFGQGWTEAFF.

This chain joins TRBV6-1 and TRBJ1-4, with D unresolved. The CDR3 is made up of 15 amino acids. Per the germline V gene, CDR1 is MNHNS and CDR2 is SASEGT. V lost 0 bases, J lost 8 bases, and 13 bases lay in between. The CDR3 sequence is CASSEALLPLEKLFF. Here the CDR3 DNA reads TGTGCCAGCAGTGAAGCGCTTCTCCCGTTAGAAAAACTGTTTTTT.

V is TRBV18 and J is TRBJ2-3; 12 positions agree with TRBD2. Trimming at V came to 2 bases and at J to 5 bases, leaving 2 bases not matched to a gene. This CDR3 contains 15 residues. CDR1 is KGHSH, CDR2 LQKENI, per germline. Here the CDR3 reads CASSPVLAGGDTQYF. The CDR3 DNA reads TGTGCCAGCTCACCAGTACTAGCGGGGGGAGATACGCAGTATTTT.

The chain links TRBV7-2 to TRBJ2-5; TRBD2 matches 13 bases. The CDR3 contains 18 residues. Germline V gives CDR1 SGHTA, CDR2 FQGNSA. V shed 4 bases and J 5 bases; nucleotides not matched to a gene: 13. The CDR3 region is CASSSSLGLAGVEETQYF. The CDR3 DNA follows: TGTGCCAGCAGCTCCTCCCTTGGACTAGCGGGGGTTGAGGAGACCCAGTACTTC. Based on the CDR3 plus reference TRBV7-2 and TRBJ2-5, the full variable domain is GAGVSQSPSNKVTEKGKDVELRCDPISGHTALYWYRQSLGQGLEFLIYFQGNSAPDKSGLPSDRFSAERTGGSVSTLTIQRTQQEDSAVYLCASSSSLGLAGVEETQYFGPGTRLLVL.

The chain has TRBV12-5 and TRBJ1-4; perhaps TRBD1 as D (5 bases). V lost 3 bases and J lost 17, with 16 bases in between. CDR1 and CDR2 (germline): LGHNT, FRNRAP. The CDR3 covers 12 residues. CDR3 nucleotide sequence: TGTGCTAGTGGTTTTACCAGCGGGGGGAGTTTTTTT. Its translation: CASGFTSGGSFF.

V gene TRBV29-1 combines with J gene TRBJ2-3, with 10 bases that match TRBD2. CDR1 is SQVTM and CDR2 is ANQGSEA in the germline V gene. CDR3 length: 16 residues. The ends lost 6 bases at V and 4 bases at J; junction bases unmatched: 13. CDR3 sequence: CSVGFPGLAKSDTQYF. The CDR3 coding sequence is TGCAGCGTGGGTTTCCCGGGACTAGCGAAATCAGATACGCAGTATTTT.

The DNA of the CDR3 is TGTGCCAGCAGCTTGGCCGGGACAGCTAACACTGAAGCTTTCTTT. Protein: CASSLAGTANTEAFF. The chain combines TRBV7-3 with TRBJ1-1; 7 bases agree with TRBD1. CDR1 is SGHTA and CDR2 is FQGTGA in the germline V gene. Losses at the gene ends were 3 bases for V and 2 bases for J; bases not matched to a gene: 6. The CDR3 totals 15 residues.

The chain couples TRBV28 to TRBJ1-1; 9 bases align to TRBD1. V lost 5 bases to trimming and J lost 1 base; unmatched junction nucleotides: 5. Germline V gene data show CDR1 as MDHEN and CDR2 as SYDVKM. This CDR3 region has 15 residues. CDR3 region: CASSLQGAGNTEAFF. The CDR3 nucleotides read TGTGCCAGCAGTCTACAGGGGGCAGGGAACACTGAAGCTTTCTTT.

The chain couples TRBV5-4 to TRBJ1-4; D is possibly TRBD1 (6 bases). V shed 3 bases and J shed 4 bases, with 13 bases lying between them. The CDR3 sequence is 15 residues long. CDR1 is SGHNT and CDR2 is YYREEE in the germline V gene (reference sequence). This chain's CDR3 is CASSSGQNFNEKLFF. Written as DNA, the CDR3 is TGTGCCAGCAGCTCTGGACAGAATTTTAATGAAAAACTGTTTTTT.